A single sample is the source of the 14 T cell receptor beta chains below, sequenced in a study of shared clonotypes between healthy human individuals. Only in-frame clones appear in the TCRdb table, and some are missing; sequencing was by immunoSEQ multiplex PCR. Among about 2.1 million clones, 90% to 95% were seen once, and the ten largest hold about 1.7%. CD8 cells regarded as naive lacked CD45RO, were positively chosen for CCR7, and omitted terminally differentiated effector memory CD45RA+ cells. Sequencing input: naive CD8+ T cells from PBMCs. The origin of the receptors is a man between 18 and 35 years old in good health. Some clones in this sample may be carry-over from other donors' samples.

The gene calls are TRBV4-2 and TRBJ2-7; 9 bases line up with TRBD2. Trimming removed 4 bases from V and 5 bases from J; junction bases left unmatched: 3. The CDR3 runs to 13 residues. CDR1 is LGHNA, CDR2 YNFKEQ, per germline. The CDR3 coding sequence is TGTGCCAGCAGCCTGGGACTAGCCCACGAGCAGTACTTC. This gives the protein CASSLGLAHEQYF.

The rearrangement uses TRBV29-1 and TRBJ2-5; TRBD2 matches at 11 bases. Trimming at V came to 7 bases and at J to 2 bases, leaving 9 bases not matched to a gene. The CDR3 covers 15 residues. Germline values: CDR1 SQVTM, CDR2 ANQGSEA. The DNA for the CDR3 is TGCAGCGCATACGGGACTAGCGGACTTCAAGAGACCCAGTACTTC. It is translated as CSAYGTSGLQETQYF. Supplemented by reference TRBV29-1 and TRBJ2-5, the full variable domain reads SAVISQKPSRDICQRGTSLTIQCQVDSQVTMMFWYRQQPGQSLTLIATANQGSEATYESGFVIDKFPISRPNLTFSTLTVSNMSPEDSSIYLCSAYGTSGLQETQYFGPGTRLLVL.

The chain is built from TRBV7-9 and TRBJ2-5; perhaps TRBD2 as D (5 bases). Germline CDR1 and CDR2: SEHNR and FQNEAQ (reference sequence). The CDR3 is 14 residues long. V gave up 5 bases and J gave up 5 bases, with 15 bases separating them. The CDR3 sequence is CASSVRVGGETQYF. The CDR3 DNA sequence: TGTGCCAGCAGCGTTCGGGTTGGCGGGGAGACCCAGTACTTC.

This chain connects TRBV5-1 to TRBJ2-1, with 9 bases fitting TRBD1. The CDR3 length is 16 residues. Germline CDR1 reads SGHRS; CDR2 reads YFSETQ. The V and J ends lost 0 bases and 9 bases, in that order; junction bases with no gene match: 10. The CDR3 reads CASSLDRTGDLGEQFF. The CDR3 nucleotides read TGCGCCAGCAGCTTGGATCGGACAGGGGATTTGGGTGAGCAGTTCTTC.

A single count supports this clone. The rearrangement links TRBV13 to TRBJ2-1, with 7 bases lining up with TRBD1. Germline assignment: CDR1 PRHDT and CDR2 FYEKMQ (reference sequence). Germline trimming cut 5 bases from V and 0 bases from J; bases unmatched to any gene: 4. The CDR3 consists of 15 residues. The CDR3 DNA reads TGTGCCAGCAGCCACCGGGACAGCTCCTACAATGAGCAGTTCTTC. It is translated as CASSHRDSSYNEQFF.

The V and J genes are TRBV6-1 and TRBJ2-1, with 7 bases identical to TRBD1. Per germline, CDR1 MNHNS and CDR2 SASEGT. V dropped 7 bases and J dropped 5; count of bases not matched to a gene: 11. The CDR3 consists of 15 residues. CDR3 DNA: TGTGCCAGCAAAAAGACAGGGTCCCAAAACAATGAGCAGTTCTTC. Amino acid sequence: CASKKTGSQNNEQFF.

This chain connects TRBV4-1 to TRBJ2-5, with D perhaps matching TRBD2 (5 bases). Near its end, the DNA agrees better with TRBJ2-7, so the J call may be wrong. The CDR3 sequence is 15 residues long. The germline gives CDR1 MGHRA, CDR2 YSYEKL. CDR3 bases: TGCGCCAGCAGCCCGGGATTCGTCGGGTCCTACGAGCAGTACTTC. Its translation is CASSPGFVGSYEQYF.

A word on this clone: Different DNA sequences within this sample yield the same CDR3. The chain links TRBV27 to TRBJ2-2; D possibly uses TRBD1 or TRBD2 (5 bases each). Germline CDR1 MNHEY, CDR2 SMNVEV (reference sequence). The CDR3 is 11 amino acids. V lost 6 bases, J lost 6 bases, and 5 bases lay in between. CDR3 amino acids: CASRGAGELFF. The CDR3 DNA reads as TGTGCCAGCAGGGGGGCCGGGGAGCTGTTTTTT.

The chain uses TRBV7-6 and TRBJ2-6; 7 bases are shared with TRBD1. The germline V gene encodes CDR1 SGHVS and CDR2 FNYEAQ. The CDR3 has 14 residues. The J segment lost 7 bases and the V segment lost 4 bases, leaving 4 bases of the junction unmatched. The CDR3 loop is CASSSGTEANVLTF. In nucleotides, the CDR3 is TGTGCCAGCAGCTCCGGGACAGAAGCCAACGTCCTGACTTTC.

This clone was picked up one time. V usage is TRBV6-6 and J usage is TRBJ1-5, with 8 nucleotides matching TRBD1. The CDR3 runs to 15 residues. CDR1 and CDR2 (germline): MNHNY, SVGAGI (reference sequence). V lost 6 bases and J lost 2; bases outside the gene matches: 6. The CDR3 nucleotides read TGTGCCAGCAGGGATACAGGGGGTGGCAATCAGCCCCAGCATTTT. It codes for CASRDTGGGNQPQHF.

This rearrangement joins TRBV9 to TRBJ2-6; D unresolved. Trimming removed 6 bases from V and 1 base from J, with 8 bases in between. Germline CDR1 and CDR2: SGDLS and YYNGEE. The CDR3 is 14 amino acids. The CDR3 DNA reads as TGTGCCAGCACGATCGGTTCTGGGGCCAACGTCCTGACTTTC. This encodes CASTIGSGANVLTF.

The chain has TRBV4-1 and TRBJ2-3; D is uncertain. Germline assignment: CDR1 MGHRA and CDR2 YSYEKL. The CDR3 length is 17 residues. V lost 0 bases and J lost 4, with 17 bases in between. The CDR3 loop reads CASSQDIPASSADTQYF. As DNA, the CDR3 is TGCGCCAGCAGCCAAGATATTCCCGCCTCGAGTGCAGATACGCAGTATTTT.

With regard to this clone: The same CDR3 can be traced to other DNA sequences in this sample. V is TRBV7-9 and J is TRBJ1-1; D unresolved. Trimming shortened V by 5 bases and J by 7 bases, and 5 bases separated the two germline ends. CDR1 is SEHNR, CDR2 FQNEAQ, per germline (reference sequence). The CDR3 extends over 10 amino acids. The CDR3 reads CASSLVEAFF. Here the CDR3 DNA reads TGTGCCAGCAGCCTAGTTGAAGCTTTCTTT. The entire variable domain, with the rest obtained from reference TRBV7-9 and TRBJ1-1, is as follows: DTGVSQNPRHKITKRGQNVTFRCDPISEHNRLYWYRQTLGQGPEFLTYFQNEAQLEKSRLLSDRFSAERPKGSFSTLEIQRTEQGDSAMYLCASSLVEAFFGQGTRLTVV.

The chain combines TRBV25-1 with TRBJ1-4, with 9 bases fitting TRBD1. Per the germline V gene, CDR1 is MGHDK and CDR2 is SYGVNS. V lost 3 bases and J lost 6; bases outside the gene matches: 5. This CDR3 contains 15 residues. CDR3 region: CASSDQTGGDEKLFF. The CDR3 DNA is TGTGCCAGCAGTGACCAGACAGGGGGGGATGAAAAACTGTTTTTT. Full variable domain (remainder filled in from reference TRBV25-1 and TRBJ1-4): EADIYQTPRYLVIGTGKKITLECSQTMGHDKMYWYQQDPGMELHLIHYSYGVNSTEKGDLSSESTVSRIRTEHFPLTLESARPSHTSQYLCASSDQTGGDEKLFFGSGTQLSVL.